Below, 32 T cell receptor beta chains from the same sample are listed, as sequenced in a study of blood T cell dynamics during melanoma immunotherapy. Profiling relied on immunoSEQ multiplex PCR, and the TCRdb table lists in-frame clones only, not all of them. Here the sample spans some 15,000 clones, under 95% being singletons. Time point defined: week 3, after first cycle of checkpoint inhibitor. The specimen was effector memory CD8+ T cells from blood, collected from a patient treated with checkpoint blockade. These receptors all stem from a human donor with melanoma.

The chain uses TRBV25-1 and TRBJ2-1; D remains unclear. This CDR3 has 13 residues. CDR1 is MGHDK, CDR2 SYGVNS, per germline. The V end was cut by 2 bases, the J end by 7 bases, with 9 bases between. In DNA form, the CDR3 reads TGTGCCAGCAGTGAAGTAACTCGGAATGAGCAGTTCTTC. Translating it yields CASSEVTRNEQFF.

In nucleotides, the CDR3 is TGTGCCAGCAGCGCCCCTAGCGGGAGCGCGGAGGAGACCCAGTACTTC. It is translated as CASSAPSGSAEETQYF. The gene calls are TRBV7-9 and TRBJ2-5, with 10 bases lining up with TRBD2. The germline CDR1 and CDR2 sequences are SEHNR and FQNEAQ (reference sequence). This CDR3 comprises 16 residues. With V trimmed by 5 bases and J by 5 bases, 11 bases remained unmatched. Supplemented by reference TRBV7-9 and TRBJ2-5, the full variable domain reads DTGVSQNPRHKITKRGQNVTFRCDPISEHNRLYWYRQTLGQGPEFLTYFQNEAQLEKSRLLSDRFSAERPKGSFSTLEIQRTEQGDSAMYLCASSAPSGSAEETQYFGPGTRLLVL.

The chain carries TRBV9 and TRBJ2-7; tentative D call: TRBD2 (6 bases). Germline V gene data show CDR1 as SGDLS and CDR2 as YYNGEE. The CDR3 length is 14 residues. V was clipped by 4 bases and J by 2 bases, with 13 bases between them. CDR3 sequence: CASSLSAGTYEQYF. The CDR3 DNA reads TGTGCCAGCAGCCTCTCCGCGGGAACCTACGAGCAGTACTTC.

The J gene is TRBJ2-1, the V gene TRBV9; 10 bases are shared with TRBD2. The ends lost 4 bases at V and 2 bases at J; junction bases unmatched: 6. This CDR3 is 16 amino acids long. Germline V lookup: CDR1 SGDLS, CDR2 YYNGEE. CDR3 bases: TGTGCCAGCAGCCCCGAGGGGACTAGCGCCTACAATGAGCAGTTCTTC. Encoded protein: CASSPEGTSAYNEQFF.

V is TRBV7-9 and J is TRBJ2-3; D is unclear. This CDR3 contains 12 residues. CDR1 and CDR2 from the germline V gene are SEHNR and FQNEAQ (reference sequence). Trimming removed 11 bases from V and 0 bases from J, with 9 bases in between. This CDR3 reads CAAPASTDTQYF. The CDR3 region has the DNA TGTGCCGCCCCTGCGAGCACAGATACGCAGTATTTT.

V gene TRBV7-9 combines with J gene TRBJ2-7; D is undetermined. CDR1 is SEHNR, CDR2 FQNEAQ, per germline (reference sequence). This CDR3 spans 11 amino acids. V was cut by 4 bases and J by 3 bases, with 4 bases left in between. CDR3 sequence: CASSWNYEQYF. Written as DNA, the CDR3 is TGTGCCAGCAGCTGGAACTACGAGCAGTACTTC.

This clone was found a few times. Here the CDR3 reads CASRIRDRVGQPQHF. For the CDR3, the DNA is TGTGCCAGCAGGATCCGGGACAGGGTAGGTCAGCCCCAGCATTTT. V is TRBV28 and J is TRBJ1-5, with 9 bases matching TRBD1. The germline CDR1 and CDR2 sequences are MDHEN and SYDVKM. The CDR3 is 15 amino acids. V lost 6 bases to trimming and J lost 6 bases; unmatched junction nucleotides: 9.

This chain uses TRBV7-6 with TRBJ2-5; D ambiguous. Germline CDR1 and CDR2: SGHVS and FNYEAQ. V was trimmed by 2 bases and J by 1 base, leaving 5 bases between them. This CDR3 is 13 amino acids long. CDR3 nucleotide sequence: TGTGCCAGCAGCTTATTCGGCCAAGAGACCCAGTACTTC. This encodes CASSLFGQETQYF.

The CDR3 DNA is TGTGCCAGTAGTCTTTCAGCGGGAGTGGGTCAAGATACGCAGTATTTT. It specifies CASSLSAGVGQDTQYF. V gene TRBV19 combines with J gene TRBJ2-3; TRBD2 agrees at 8 bases. V lost 5 bases and J lost 5; bases outside the gene matches: 12. CDR1 is LNHDA, CDR2 SQIVND, per germline (reference sequence). CDR3 length: 16 amino acids.

The chain has TRBV27 and TRBJ2-1; 7 nucleotides match TRBD2. Germline V lookup: CDR1 MNHEY, CDR2 SMNVEV (reference sequence). The CDR3 totals 13 residues. Germline trimming cut 5 bases from V and 6 bases from J; bases unmatched to any gene: 4. The CDR3 DNA reads TGTGCCAGCAGTCCACTAGCGAGCAATGAGCAGTTCTTC. It yields the protein CASSPLASNEQFF.

The rearrangement uses TRBV5-1 and TRBJ2-2, with 8 nucleotides matching TRBD2. The CDR3 is 17 residues long. CDR1 is SGHRS and CDR2 is YFSETQ in the germline V gene. The J segment lost 5 bases and the V segment lost 1 base, leaving 10 bases of the junction unmatched. The CDR3 nucleotides read TGCGCCAGCAGCTTGAGTGGCAGCGGGAGTCCAACCGGGGAGCTGTTTTTT. Translation gives CASSLSGSGSPTGELFF.

This chain uses TRBV10-1 with TRBJ2-2; D is possibly TRBD2 (6 bases). Germline V gene sequence: CDR1 WNHNN, CDR2 SYGVQD (reference sequence). This CDR3 has 16 amino acids. V was pared by 2 bases and J by 1 base, with 11 bases between. The CDR3 loop is CASSETGTWNTGELFF. CDR3 coding DNA: TGCGCCAGCAGTGAGACCGGGACTTGGAACACCGGGGAGCTGTTTTTT.

This clone was counted once. The V and J genes are TRBV9 and TRBJ2-7; a weak D match, TRBD1 (5 bases). Germline loops: CDR1 SGDLS, CDR2 YYNGEE. Trimming shortened V by 0 bases and J by 7 bases, and 14 bases separated the two germline ends. The CDR3 has 14 amino acids. The CDR3 DNA reads TGTGCCAGCAGCGTAGAGGACATCACGGAGGAGCAGTACTTC. Encoded protein: CASSVEDITEEQYF.

The chain combines TRBV5-1 with TRBJ1-1; possibly TRBD1 for D (6 bases). Trimming cost V 0 bases and J 1 base, with 7 bases left between them. The V gene's germline CDR1 is SGHRS and CDR2 YFSETQ. The CDR3 runs 14 residues. CDR3 in amino acids: CASSLVGGNTEAFF. For the CDR3, the DNA is TGCGCCAGCAGCTTGGTAGGGGGGAACACTGAAGCTTTCTTT. The variable domain in full, completed from reference TRBV5-1 and TRBJ1-1, reads KAGVTQTPRYLIKTRGQQVTLSCSPISGHRSVSWYQQTPGQGLQFLFEYFSETQRNKGNFPGRFSGRQFSNSRSEMNVSTLELGDSALYLCASSLVGGNTEAFFGQGTRLTVV.

The rearrangement links TRBV7-6 to TRBJ2-1; a weak D match, TRBD1 (5 bases). Germline V gives CDR1 SGHVS, CDR2 FNYEAQ. V was trimmed by 3 bases and J by 3 bases, leaving 12 bases between them. This CDR3 contains 15 residues. In nucleotides, the CDR3 is TGTGCCAGCAGCTTTGGGGCGGTACTCTACAATGAGCAGTTCTTC. It codes for CASSFGAVLYNEQFF.

This chain connects TRBV2 to TRBJ2-3; 8 bases are shared with TRBD2. The CDR3 totals 14 residues. V was clipped by 8 bases and J by 7 bases; unmatched bases: 11. The germline CDR1 and CDR2 sequences are SNHLY and FYNNEI. The CDR3 protein is CASDNERERNTQYF. CDR3 sequence (DNA): TGTGCCAGCGATAACGAGCGGGAGAGGAATACGCAGTATTTT.

V and J are TRBV13 and TRBJ2-7, with D possibly being TRBD2 (6 bases). V was cut by 4 bases and J by 5 bases, with 21 bases left in between. The CDR3 spans 16 residues. The V gene's germline CDR1 is PRHDT and CDR2 FYEKMQ (reference sequence). The chain's CDR3 is CASSSRRDLSLDEQYF. As DNA, the CDR3 is TGTGCCAGCAGCTCCAGGAGGGACCTATCGTTGGACGAGCAGTACTTC.

The V and J genes are TRBV6-5 and TRBJ2-1, with 7 nucleotides matching TRBD1. After removal of 2 bases from V and 5 bases from J, the junction contained 9 bases not matched to a gene. The germline CDR1 and CDR2 sequences are MNHEY and SVGAGI. The CDR3 has 16 residues. The CDR3: CASSYDGGQGDNEQFF. CDR3 DNA: TGTGCCAGCAGTTACGATGGGGGCCAGGGGGACAATGAGCAGTTCTTC.

This sequence joins TRBV6-6 and TRBJ2-7, with 7 bases matching TRBD2. The CDR3 is 14 residues long. V lost 6 bases to trimming and J lost 3 bases; unmatched junction nucleotides: 8. Per germline, CDR1 MNHNY and CDR2 SVGAGI (reference sequence). CDR3 protein: CASSLGEGNYEQYF. The CDR3 region has the DNA TGTGCCAGCAGCCTGGGGGAGGGGAACTACGAGCAGTACTTC.

The chain recombines TRBV6-1 with TRBJ1-1; D is possibly TRBD1 (5 bases). The CDR3 consists of 18 residues. Germline CDR1 reads MNHNS; CDR2 reads SASEGT. Deletions cut 3 bases from V and 1 base from J, with 21 bases between. The CDR3 sequence is CASSDNVLAQGANTEAFF. DNA of the CDR3: TGTGCCAGCAGTGATAATGTCCTCGCCCAGGGCGCGAACACTGAAGCTTTCTTT.

This chain links TRBV27 with TRBJ1-5; no clear D. Trimming took 2 bases from V and 1 from J, leaving 3 bases between them. The CDR3 sequence is 13 residues long. In germline, CDR1 is MNHEY, CDR2 SMNVEV (reference sequence). This chain's CDR3 is CASSLDSNQPQHF. DNA of the CDR3: TGTGCCAGCAGTTTAGACAGCAATCAGCCCCAGCATTTT.

This clone was seen only once. The V gene is TRBV15, the J gene TRBJ2-1, with D possibly being TRBD1 or TRBD2 (6 bases each). Germline CDR1 LNHNV, CDR2 YYDKDF (reference sequence). The V end was cut by 1 base, the J end by 7 bases, with 17 bases between. The CDR3 is 16 amino acids. The CDR3 region has the DNA TGTGCCACCAGCAGAGGGTGGGGGGCGGCGGAAAATGAGCAGTTCTTC. Protein: CATSRGWGAAENEQFF.

This rearrangement joins TRBV2 to TRBJ1-1, with TRBD1 as a possible D gene (6 bases). Germline assignment: CDR1 SNHLY and CDR2 FYNNEI. The CDR3 spans 15 residues. V lost 4 bases and J 0 bases, leaving 12 bases between the germline ends. This CDR3 reads CASSAAGDMNTEAFF. CDR3 DNA: TGTGCCAGCAGTGCGGCAGGGGATATGAACACTGAAGCTTTCTTT.

The chain uses TRBV27 and TRBJ2-7; 7 bases fit TRBD1. V shed 6 bases, J shed 3 bases, and the junction held 5 bases outside the gene matches. This CDR3 has 13 residues. CDR1 and CDR2 (germline): MNHEY, SMNVEV (reference sequence). This chain's CDR3 is CASSHAGGYEQYF. DNA of the CDR3: TGTGCCAGCAGCCATGCAGGGGGCTACGAGCAGTACTTC.

CDR3 nucleotides: TGTGCCAGCAGCTTGACAGGGCACTATGGCTACACCTTC. Amino acid sequence: CASSLTGHYGYTF. V gene TRBV27 combines with J gene TRBJ1-2; 7 nucleotides match TRBD1. Germline-derived CDR1 and CDR2 are MNHEY and SMNVEV (reference sequence). This CDR3 spans 13 amino acids. V was clipped by 6 bases and J by 3 bases; unmatched bases: 4.

This clone was detected only a few times. This CDR3 is CASSIWTASNQPQHF. The CDR3 DNA reads TGTGCCAGTAGTATATGGACAGCGAGCAATCAGCCCCAGCATTTT. The genes are TRBV19 and TRBJ1-5; TRBD1 is a possible D gene (6 bases). CDR1 is LNHDA and CDR2 is SQIVND in the germline V gene (reference sequence). Trimming cost V 2 bases and J 1 base, with 9 bases left between them. CDR3 size: 15 residues.

The chain carries TRBV27 and TRBJ2-1; 15 nucleotides align to TRBD2. The trim removed 2 bases at V and 7 bases at J, leaving 0 bases unmatched. The CDR3 extends over 15 amino acids. Germline V lookup: CDR1 MNHEY, CDR2 SMNVEV (reference sequence). The CDR3 sequence is CASSLGTSGRNEQFF. The CDR3, as DNA: TGTGCCAGCAGTTTAGGGACTAGCGGGAGGAATGAGCAGTTCTTC.

This rearrangement joins TRBV10-2 to TRBJ2-3, with TRBD2 matching over 8 bases. Losses at the gene ends were 4 bases for V and 2 bases for J; bases not matched to a gene: 5. The CDR3 consists of 15 residues. Germline values: CDR1 WSHSY, CDR2 SAAADI. The CDR3 here is CASSGIAGLTDTQYF. The CDR3 region has the DNA TGCGCCAGCAGTGGAATAGCGGGACTCACAGATACGCAGTATTTT.

The V and J genes are TRBV19 and TRBJ2-7; D is perhaps TRBD1 (5 bases). This CDR3 has 14 residues. Germline V CDR1 and CDR2: LNHDA, SQIVND (reference sequence). V was trimmed by 3 bases and J by 3 bases, leaving 12 bases between them. DNA of the CDR3: TGTGCCAGTAGTATCAGTCATCAGGGCTACGAGCAGTACTTC. It encodes CASSISHQGYEQYF. The variable domain in full, with the rest retrieved from reference TRBV19 and TRBJ2-7, is DGGITQSPKYLFRKEGQNVTLSCEQNLNHDAMYWYRQDPGQGLRLIYYSQIVNDFQKGDIAEGYSVSREKKESFPLTVTSAQKNPTAFYLCASSISHQGYEQYFGPGTRLTVT.

The count of this clone is one. The V and J genes are TRBV7-9 and TRBJ2-7, with TRBD1 as a possible D gene (6 bases). Trimming shortened V by 4 bases and J by 0 bases, and 13 bases separated the two germline ends. The CDR3 is 15 residues long. From germline, CDR1 is SEHNR and CDR2 FQNEAQ (reference sequence). The CDR3 sequence is CASSYITGFSYEQYF. In DNA, the CDR3 is TGTGCCAGCAGCTATATCACAGGGTTCTCCTACGAGCAGTACTTC.

This clone was detected once. The rearrangement joins TRBV27 to TRBJ1-1; D is unresolved. The ends were cut back, 2 bases at V and 4 bases at J, with 2 bases in the middle. Germline CDR1 reads MNHEY; CDR2 reads SMNVEV (reference sequence). The CDR3 extends over 11 amino acids. Here the CDR3 reads CASSLGTEAFF. The CDR3 nucleotides read TGTGCCAGCAGTTTAGGCACTGAAGCTTTCTTT.

The chain carries TRBV10-3 and TRBJ1-6; D remains ambiguous. The germline V gene has CDR1 ENHRY and CDR2 SYGVKD. The CDR3 is 15 amino acids. Trimming pared 2 bases from V and 9 bases from J, leaving 14 bases between. In DNA form, the CDR3 reads TGTGCCATCAGTGAGGTCGAAGGGCGGAGTTCACCCCTCCACTTT. Amino acid sequence: CAISEVEGRSSPLHF.